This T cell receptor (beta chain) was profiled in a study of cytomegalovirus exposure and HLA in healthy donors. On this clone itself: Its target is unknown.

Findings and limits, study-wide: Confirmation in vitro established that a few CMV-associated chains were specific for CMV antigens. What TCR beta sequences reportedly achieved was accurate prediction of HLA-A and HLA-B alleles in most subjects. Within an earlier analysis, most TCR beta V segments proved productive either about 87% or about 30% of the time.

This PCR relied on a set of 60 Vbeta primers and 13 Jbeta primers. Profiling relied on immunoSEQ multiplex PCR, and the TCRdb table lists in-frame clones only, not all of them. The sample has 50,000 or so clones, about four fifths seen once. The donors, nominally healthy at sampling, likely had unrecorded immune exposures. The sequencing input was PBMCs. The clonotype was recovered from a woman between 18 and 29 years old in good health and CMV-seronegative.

The CDR3 sequence: CASSSPRWTGAHLRTEAFF. In DNA, the CDR3 is TGTGCCAGCAGCTCCCCGAGATGGACAGGGGCCCATCTTAGAACTGAAGCTTTCTTT. The chain couples TRBV2 to TRBJ1-1; the match to TRBD1 covers 9 bases. CDR1 is SNHLY and CDR2 is FYNNEI in the germline V gene. The CDR3 is 19 residues long. The V gene end was trimmed by 6 bases and the J gene end by 5 bases; junction bases not matched to a gene: 22.